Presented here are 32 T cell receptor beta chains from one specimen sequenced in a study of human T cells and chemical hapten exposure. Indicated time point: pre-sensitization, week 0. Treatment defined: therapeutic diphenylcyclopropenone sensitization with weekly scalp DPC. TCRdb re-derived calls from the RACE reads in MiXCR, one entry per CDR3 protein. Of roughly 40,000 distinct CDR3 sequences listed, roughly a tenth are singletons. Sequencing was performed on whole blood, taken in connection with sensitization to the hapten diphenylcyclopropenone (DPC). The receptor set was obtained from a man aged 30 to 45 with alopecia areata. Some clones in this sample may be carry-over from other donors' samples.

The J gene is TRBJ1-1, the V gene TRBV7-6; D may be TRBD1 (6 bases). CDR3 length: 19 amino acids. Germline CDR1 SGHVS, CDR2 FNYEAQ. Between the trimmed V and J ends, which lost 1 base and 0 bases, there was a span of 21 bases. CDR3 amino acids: CASSLGQARPKNMNTEAFF. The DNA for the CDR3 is TGTGCCAGCAGCTTAGGACAGGCCCGCCCTAAGAACATGAACACTGAAGCTTTCTTT.

The CDR3 nucleotides are TGCGCCAGCAGCTTGCAAGGGAGCTATGGCTACACCTTC. The encoded protein is CASSLQGSYGYTF. The V call is TRBV5-1, the J call TRBJ1-2; no clear D gene. The CDR3 has 13 amino acids. CDR1 is SGHRS, CDR2 YFSETQ, per germline. Trimming left V 1 base short and J 4 bases short, with 8 bases between.

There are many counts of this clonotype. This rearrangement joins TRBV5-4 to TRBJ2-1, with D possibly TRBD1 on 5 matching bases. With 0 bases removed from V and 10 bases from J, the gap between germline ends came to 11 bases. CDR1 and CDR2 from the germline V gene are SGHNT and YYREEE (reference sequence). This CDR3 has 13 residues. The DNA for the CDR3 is TGTGCCAGCAGCTTGGGCCAGGCAGGGGAGCAGTTCTTC. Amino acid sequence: CASSLGQAGEQFF.

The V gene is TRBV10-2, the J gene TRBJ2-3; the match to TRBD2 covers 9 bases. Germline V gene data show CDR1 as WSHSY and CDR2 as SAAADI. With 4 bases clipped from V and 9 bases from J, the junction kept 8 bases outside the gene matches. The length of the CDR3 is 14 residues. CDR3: CASSGGTSLSTQYF. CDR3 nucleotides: TGCGCCAGCAGTGGCGGGACTAGCCTCAGCACGCAGTATTTT.

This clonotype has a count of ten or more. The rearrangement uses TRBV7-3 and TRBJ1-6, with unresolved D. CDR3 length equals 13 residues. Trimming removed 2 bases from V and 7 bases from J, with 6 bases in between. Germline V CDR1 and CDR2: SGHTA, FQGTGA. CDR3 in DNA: TGTGCCAGCAGCTTATTGTGGAATTCACCCCTCCACTTT. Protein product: CASSLLWNSPLHF.

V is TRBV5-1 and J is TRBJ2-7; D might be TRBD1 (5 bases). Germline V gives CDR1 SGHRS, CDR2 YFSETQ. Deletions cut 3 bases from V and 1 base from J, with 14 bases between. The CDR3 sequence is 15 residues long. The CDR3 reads CASSSNWGRSYEQYF. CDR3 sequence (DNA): TGCGCCAGCAGCTCCAACTGGGGCAGATCCTACGAGCAGTACTTC.

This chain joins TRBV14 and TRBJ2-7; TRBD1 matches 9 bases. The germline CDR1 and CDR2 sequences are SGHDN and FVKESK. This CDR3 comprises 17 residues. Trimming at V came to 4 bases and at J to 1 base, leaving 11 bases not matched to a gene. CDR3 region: CASSLLNRGRGSYEQYV. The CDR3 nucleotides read TGTGCCAGCAGCCTATTAAACAGGGGGCGCGGTTCCTACGAGCAGTACGTC.

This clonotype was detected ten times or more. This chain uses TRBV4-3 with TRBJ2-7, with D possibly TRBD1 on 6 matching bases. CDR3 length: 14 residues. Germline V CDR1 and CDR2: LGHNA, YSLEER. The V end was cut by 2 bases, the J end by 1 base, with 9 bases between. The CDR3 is CASSQMTGSYEQYV. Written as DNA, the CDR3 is TGCGCCAGCAGCCAAATGACAGGTTCCTACGAGCAGTACGTC.

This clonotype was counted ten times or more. The CDR3 region has the DNA TGTGCCAGCAGCCTACTCATCTATGGCTACACCTTC. Residues: CASSLLIYGYTF. The chain combines TRBV11-2 with TRBJ1-2; D gene ambiguous. In germline, CDR1 is SGHAT, CDR2 FQNNGV. V lost 5 bases to trimming and J lost 4 bases, with 8 bases between them. The CDR3 loop spans 12 amino acids.

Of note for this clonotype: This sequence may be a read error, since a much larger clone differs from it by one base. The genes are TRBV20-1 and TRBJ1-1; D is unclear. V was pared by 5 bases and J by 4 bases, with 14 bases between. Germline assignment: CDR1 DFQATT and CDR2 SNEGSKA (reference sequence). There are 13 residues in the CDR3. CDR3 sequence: CSASLILSTEAFF. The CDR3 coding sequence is TGCAGTGCTTCTCTCATACTGAGCACTGAAGCTTTCTTT.

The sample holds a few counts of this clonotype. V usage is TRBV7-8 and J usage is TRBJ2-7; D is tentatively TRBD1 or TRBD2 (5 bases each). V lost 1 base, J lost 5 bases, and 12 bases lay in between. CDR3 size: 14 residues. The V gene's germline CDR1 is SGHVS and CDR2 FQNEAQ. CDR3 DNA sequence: TGTGCCAGCAGCTTAGTGGGACCAGGGAACGAGCAGTACGTC. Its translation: CASSLVGPGNEQYV.

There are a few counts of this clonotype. CDR3: CASSQTGTGHQPQHF. CDR3 bases: TGTGCCAGCAGCCAAACAGGGACAGGGCATCAGCCCCAGCATTTT. V and J are TRBV6-2 or TRBV6-3 and TRBJ1-5; 9 nucleotides match TRBD1. The CDR3 sequence is 15 residues long. V was pared by 6 bases and J by 5 bases, with 8 bases of the junction left unmatched. Germline V CDR1 and CDR2: MNHEY, SVGEGT.

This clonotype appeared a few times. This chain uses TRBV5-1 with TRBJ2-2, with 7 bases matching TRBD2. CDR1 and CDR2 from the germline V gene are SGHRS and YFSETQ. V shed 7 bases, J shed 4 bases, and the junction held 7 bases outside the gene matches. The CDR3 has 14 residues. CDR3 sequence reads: CASLAGTITGELFF. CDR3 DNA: TGCGCCAGCCTAGCTGGGACTATCACCGGGGAGCTGTTTTTT.

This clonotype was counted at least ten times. The CDR3 DNA is TGTGCCAGCATGATACCGGGACAGATTTACTCTGGGGCCAACGTCCTGACTTTC. Protein sequence: CASMIPGQIYSGANVLTF. The chain is built from TRBV6-6 and TRBJ2-6; 7 bases fit TRBD1. The CDR3 extends over 18 amino acids. Germline-derived CDR1 and CDR2 are MNHNY and SVGAGI (reference sequence). V lost 7 bases, J lost 0 bases, and 12 bases stayed unmatched.

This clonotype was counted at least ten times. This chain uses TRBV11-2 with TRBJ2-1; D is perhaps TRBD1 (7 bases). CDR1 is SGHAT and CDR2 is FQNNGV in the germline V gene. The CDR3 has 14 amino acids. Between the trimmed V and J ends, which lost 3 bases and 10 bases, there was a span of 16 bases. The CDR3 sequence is CASSLMWRGREQFF. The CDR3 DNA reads TGTGCCAGCAGCTTGATGTGGAGGGGGCGAGAGCAGTTCTTC.

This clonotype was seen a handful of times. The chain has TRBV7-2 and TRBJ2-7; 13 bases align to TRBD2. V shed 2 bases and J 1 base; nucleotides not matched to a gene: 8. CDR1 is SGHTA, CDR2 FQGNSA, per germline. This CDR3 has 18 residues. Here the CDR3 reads CASSLRLAGGVGSYEQYV. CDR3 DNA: TGTGCCAGCAGCTTACGACTAGCGGGAGGTGTTGGGTCCTACGAGCAGTACGTC.

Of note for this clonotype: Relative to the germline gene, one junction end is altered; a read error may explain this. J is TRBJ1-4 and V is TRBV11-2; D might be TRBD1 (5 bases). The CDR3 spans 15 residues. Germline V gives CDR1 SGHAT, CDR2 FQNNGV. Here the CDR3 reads CASSFSTGPGQKLSF. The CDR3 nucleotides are TGTGCCAGCAGCTTCAGCACAGGCCCTGGGCAAAAACTGTCTTTT. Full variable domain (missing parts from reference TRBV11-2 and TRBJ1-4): EAGVAQSPRYKIIEKRQSVAFWCNPISGHATLYWYQQILGQGPKLLIQFQNNGVVDDSQLPKDRFSAERLKGVDSTLKIQPAKLEDSAVYLCASSFSTGPGQKLSFGSGTQLSVL.

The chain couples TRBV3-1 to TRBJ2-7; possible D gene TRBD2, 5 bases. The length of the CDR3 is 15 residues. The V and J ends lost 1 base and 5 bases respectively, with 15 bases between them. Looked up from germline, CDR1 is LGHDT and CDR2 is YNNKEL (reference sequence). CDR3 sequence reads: CASSQVPQASNEQYF. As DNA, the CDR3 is TGTGCCAGCAGCCAAGTCCCCCAGGCTAGCAACGAGCAGTACTTC.

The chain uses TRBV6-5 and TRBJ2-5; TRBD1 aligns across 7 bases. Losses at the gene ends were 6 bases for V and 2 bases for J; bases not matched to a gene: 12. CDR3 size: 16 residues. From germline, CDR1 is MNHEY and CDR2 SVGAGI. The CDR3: CASSEDRLPSQETQYF. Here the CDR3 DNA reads TGTGCCAGCAGCGAGGACAGGTTACCCTCACAAGAGACCCAGTACTTC.

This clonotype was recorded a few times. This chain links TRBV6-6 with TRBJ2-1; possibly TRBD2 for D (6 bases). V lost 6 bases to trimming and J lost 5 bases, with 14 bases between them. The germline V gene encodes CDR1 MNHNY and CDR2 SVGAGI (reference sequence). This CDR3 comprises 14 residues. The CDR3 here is CASSYGGLNNEQFF. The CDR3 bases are TGTGCCAGCAGCTACGGGGGATTGAACAATGAGCAGTTCTTC.

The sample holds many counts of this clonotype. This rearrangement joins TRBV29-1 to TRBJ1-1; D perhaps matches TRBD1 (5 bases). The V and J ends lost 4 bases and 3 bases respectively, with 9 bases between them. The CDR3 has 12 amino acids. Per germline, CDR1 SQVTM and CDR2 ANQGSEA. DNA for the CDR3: TGCAGCGTTGTTCCCAGGGACACTGAAGCTTTCTTT. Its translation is CSVVPRDTEAFF. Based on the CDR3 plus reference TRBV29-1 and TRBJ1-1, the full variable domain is SAVISQKPSRDICQRGTSLTIQCQVDSQVTMMFWYRQQPGQSLTLIATANQGSEATYESGFVIDKFPISRPNLTFSTLTVSNMSPEDSSIYLCSVVPRDTEAFFGQGTRLTVV.

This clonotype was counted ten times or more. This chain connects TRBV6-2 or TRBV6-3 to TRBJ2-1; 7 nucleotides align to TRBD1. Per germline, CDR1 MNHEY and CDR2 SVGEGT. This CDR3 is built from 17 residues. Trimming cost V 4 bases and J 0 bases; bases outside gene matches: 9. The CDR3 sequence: CASSSWTGHSSYNEQFF. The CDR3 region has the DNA TGTGCCAGCAGTTCCTGGACAGGTCACAGCTCCTACAATGAGCAGTTCTTC.

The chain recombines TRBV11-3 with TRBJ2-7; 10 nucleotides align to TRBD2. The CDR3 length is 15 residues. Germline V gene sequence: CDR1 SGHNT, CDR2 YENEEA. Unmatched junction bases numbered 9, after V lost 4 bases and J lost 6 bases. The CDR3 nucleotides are TGTGCCAGCAGCTCGAACCTAGCGGGAGCCGGCGAGCAGTACGTC. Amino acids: CASSSNLAGAGEQYV.

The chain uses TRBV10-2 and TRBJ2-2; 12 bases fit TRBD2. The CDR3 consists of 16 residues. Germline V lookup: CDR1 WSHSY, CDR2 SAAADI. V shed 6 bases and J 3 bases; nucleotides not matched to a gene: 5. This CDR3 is CASRLAGGIDTGELFF. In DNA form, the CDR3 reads TGCGCCAGCAGGCTAGCGGGAGGGATCGACACCGGGGAGCTGTTTTTT.

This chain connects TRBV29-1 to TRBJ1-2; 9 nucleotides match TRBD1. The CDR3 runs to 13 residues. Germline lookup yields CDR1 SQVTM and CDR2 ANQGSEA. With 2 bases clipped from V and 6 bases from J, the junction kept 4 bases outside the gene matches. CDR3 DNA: TGCAGCGTTGAAACAGGGGGCGTGAATGGCTACACCTTC. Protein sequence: CSVETGGVNGYTF. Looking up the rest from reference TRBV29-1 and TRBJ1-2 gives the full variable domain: SAVISQKPSRDICQRGTSLTIQCQVDSQVTMMFWYRQQPGQSLTLIATANQGSEATYESGFVIDKFPISRPNLTFSTLTVSNMSPEDSSIYLCSVETGGVNGYTFGSGTRLTVV.

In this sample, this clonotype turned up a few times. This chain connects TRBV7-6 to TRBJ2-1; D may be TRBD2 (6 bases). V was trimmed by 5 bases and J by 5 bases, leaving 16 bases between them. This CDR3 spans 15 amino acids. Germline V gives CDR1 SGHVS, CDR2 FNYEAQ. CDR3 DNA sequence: TGTGCCAGCAGCCGTTTGGGGGGTGGTAACAATGAGCAGTTCTTC. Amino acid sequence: CASSRLGGGNNEQFF.

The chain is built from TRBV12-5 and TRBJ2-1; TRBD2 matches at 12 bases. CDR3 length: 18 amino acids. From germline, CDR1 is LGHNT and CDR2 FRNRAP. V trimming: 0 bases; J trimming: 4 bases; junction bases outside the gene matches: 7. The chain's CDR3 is CASGLVVTSGGRYNEQFF. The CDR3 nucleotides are TGTGCTAGTGGTTTGGTAGTGACTAGCGGGGGAAGATACAATGAGCAGTTCTTC.

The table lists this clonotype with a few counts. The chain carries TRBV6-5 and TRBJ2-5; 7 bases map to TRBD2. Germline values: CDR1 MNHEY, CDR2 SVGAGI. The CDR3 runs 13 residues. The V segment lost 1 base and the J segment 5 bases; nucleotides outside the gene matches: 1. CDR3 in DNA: TGTGCCAGCAGTTACTGGGGAGGGGAGACCCAGTACTTC. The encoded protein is CASSYWGGETQYF.

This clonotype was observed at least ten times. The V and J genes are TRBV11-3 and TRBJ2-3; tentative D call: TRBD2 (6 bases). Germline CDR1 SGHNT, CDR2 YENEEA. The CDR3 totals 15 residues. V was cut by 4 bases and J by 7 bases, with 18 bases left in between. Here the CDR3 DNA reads TGTGCCAGCAGCTCCCTCGCGGGGCGGATGAATACGCAGTATTTT. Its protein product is CASSSLAGRMNTQYF.

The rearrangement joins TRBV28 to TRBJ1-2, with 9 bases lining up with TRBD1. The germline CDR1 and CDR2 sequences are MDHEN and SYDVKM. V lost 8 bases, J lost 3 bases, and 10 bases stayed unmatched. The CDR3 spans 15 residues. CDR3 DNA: TGTGCCAGCGGTCCAACCCGGACAGGGGACTATGGCTACACCTTC. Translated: CASGPTRTGDYGYTF.

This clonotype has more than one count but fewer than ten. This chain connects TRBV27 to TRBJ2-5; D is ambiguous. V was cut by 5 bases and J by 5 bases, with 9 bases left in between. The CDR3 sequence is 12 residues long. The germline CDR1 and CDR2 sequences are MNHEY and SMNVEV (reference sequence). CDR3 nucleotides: TGTGCCAGCAGTAACAAAGGGGAGACCCAGTACTTC. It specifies CASSNKGETQYF.

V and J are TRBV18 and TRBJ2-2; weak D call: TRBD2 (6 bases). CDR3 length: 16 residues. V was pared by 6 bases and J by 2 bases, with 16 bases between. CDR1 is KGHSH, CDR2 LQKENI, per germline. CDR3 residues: CASSPLDSGNTGELFF. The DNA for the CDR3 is TGTGCCAGCTCCCCTCTGGATAGCGGAAACACCGGGGAGCTGTTTTTT.